The present entry profiles one T cell receptor (beta chain) with its context. Its binding antigen is unknown. Base quality data are lacking; no much larger clone is found one base away. The junction shows trimming of 10 bases on V and 1 base on J, plus 19 bases between the germline ends. Counted from cysteine to phenylalanine, this CDR3 has 15 amino acids. Solely the CDR3 DNA is kept, with 45 bases framed from the first base. CDR1 ENHRY and CDR2 SYGVKD are derived from the germline V gene. Another Seattle source contributed samples from volunteer blood donors who had recovered from COVID-19. Whole blood was collected in K2EDTA tubes by collaborating institutions according to the institutions' own protocols. For TCRbeta analysis, collaborators shipped samples in one of three forms: frozen whole blood, isolated PBMCs, or DNA extracted from either of those sample types. TCRbeta CDR3 regions were amplified from genomic DNA by means of the immunoSEQ Assay, a bias-controlled multiplex PCR. Concerning the study's data processing: The number of nucleated cells in each sample was estimated from the amplification of reference gene primers within the assay. To quantify the absolute abundance of each unique TCRbeta CDR3 rearrangement, sequence reads were collapsed and filtered. For each sample, productive Simpson clonality was calculated as the square root of Simpson's diversity index over productive rearrangements. This immuneACCESS table, as held by TCRdb, lists in-frame sequences with V and J called but not all clones. Of the missing ones, under half trace to an unresolved V gene in checked studies; the others have no known cause. From that table come the V and J calls and clone size; the DNA was used to work out D and trimming. This sample has 150,000 to 200,000 clones in its table, and 89% of those were observed once. Of the sample, under 2% is held by the ten largest clones.

This sample was included in a study of blood T cell repertoires in COVID-19 (TCRdb year 2020). Regarding the complete study: The collaborator samples originated in the United States, Italy and Spain and spanned the acute and convalescent phases of COVID-19. The prospective study material was composed of cDNA or gDNA derived from T cells, B-cell-depleted T cells, or PBMCs. Where available, HLA class I and class II types were obtained from metadata supplied by the sample provider rather than from assay-based typing. Deeply sampled blood TCRbeta repertoires from subjects exposed to, actively infected with, or recovered from COVID-19 were included in the dataset. Nearly every sample came with metadata listing a de-identified subject ID, COVID-19 status, age in years and sex. The repertoires were released in a freely available public database intended as a resource for research on the immune response to SARS-CoV-2. The samples were drawn from two sources: the first 160 participants of the ongoing ImmuneRACE study, and 1,254 subjects contributed by 6 global collaborators. Broad study findings and their caveats: The amount of clinical and demographic metadata varied by source and participant and was provided uncurated.

This sequence was found in a man between 18 and 35 years old who had recovered from COVID-19. What was sequenced was peripheral blood. This receptor chain uses TRBV10-3 and TRBJ1-1; the D gene is perhaps TRBD1, on 5 matching bases. The CDR3 region reads CATLKTGPANTEAFF. The sequenced DNA is TGTGCCACTTTAAAAACAGGCCCTGCGAACACTGAAGCTTTCTTT.